The clone carrying this TCR beta chain showed up many times. Germline and junction disagree at one end, which may indicate a read error. CDR1 DFQATT and CDR2 SNEGSKA come from the germline V gene (reference sequence). The CDR3 totals 14 residues. Molecular barcoding with unique molecular identifiers was used for the TCRbeta library. TCRdb analysed the PCR reads with MiXCR anew, one entry per CDR3 protein. The table records about 640,000 distinct CDR3 sequences, 16% of them present only once. The sample originates from a study of T-cell reconstitution after alpha-beta-depleted transplantation in children.

The sample in question was PBMCs from the stem cell graft donor, obtained from the stem cell graft. The clonotype comes from a human donor who donated a stem cell graft to a child with acute myeloid leukemia. The chain links TRBV20-1 to TRBJ2-4; no reliable D call. In nucleotides, the CDR3 is TGCAGTGCAAGAGAGCTAGGGAAGGGAAACATTCAGTACTTC. Translating gives CSARELGKGNIQYF.